The T cell receptor (beta chain) described here comes from a study of spatial heterogeneity in lung cancer. Time point here: blood at routine non-recurrence follow-up after resection. Tumor, nontumor lung or frozen PBMC supplied whole RNA that was sequenced unsorted. TCRdb reprocessed the 5' RACE reads with MiXCR, giving one entry per CDR3 protein. Of under 150,000 distinct CDR3 sequences in the sample, about 12% were seen once. This clonotype was counted a few times. The CDR3 totals 11 residues. CDR1 is DFQATT, CDR2 SNEGSKA, per germline (reference sequence). The chain employs TRBV20-1 and TRBJ1-1; 8 bases agree with TRBD1. The starting material was PBMCs, obtained at follow-up. This sequence was found in a male donor with early-stage non-small cell lung cancer. The CDR3 is CRLQGGTEAFF. The CDR3 DNA follows: TGCAGGCTACAGGGGGGGACTGAAGCTTTCTTT.